This T cell receptor (beta chain) was identified during a study of T cells in Graves' hyperthyroidism and ophthalmopathy. Study conclusions and caveats: Progression to ophthalmopathy was predicted a median of 6.5 months early.

From germline, CDR1 is SEHNR and CDR2 FQNEAQ (reference sequence). CDR3 length equals 16 residues. Trimming took 3 bases from V and 3 from J; bases not matched to a gene: 7. RNA transcripts yielded amplified TCR beta CDR3 regions. Initially, a first-round RT-PCR of the TCR CDR3 employed the HTBI primer set. MiXCR was run by TCRdb on the multiplex PCR reads, yielding one entry per CDR3 protein. The sample lists around 570,000 distinct CDR3 sequences, around 20% seen once, with 47% in the top ten. Disease duration was under 3 months in the ophthalmopathy patients, who also had a Clinical Activity Score of at least 3 and a NOSPECS grade of at least 4. Exclusion followed for patients with uncontrolled infection, other autoimmune disease, pregnancy or lactation. Thyroid ultrasound and orbital computed tomography, with clinical symptoms and serum thyroxine and TRAb, informed diagnoses. This clonotype was detected many times. What it binds is not known.

Sequences were obtained from blood. The source of this sequence is a man aged 35-49 years with Graves' ophthalmopathy. The V call is TRBV7-9, the J call TRBJ2-3; 9 bases align to TRBD2. CDR3 DNA sequence: TGTGCCAGCAGCTTGGGACTAGCCGACCCGACAGATACGCAGTATTTT. Translation gives CASSLGLADPTDTQYF.